This T cell receptor beta chain came from a study of T-cell memory formation after mild COVID-19 (dated by TCRdb to the early 2020s). For the study in its entirety: TCR sequence clusters from the two donors were found to be largely donor specific. T-cell clones expanding and contracting after mild COVID-19 in two donors were tracked by longitudinal TCRalpha and TCRbeta repertoire sequencing. The cohort comprised two young, previously healthy adult volunteers, one female and one male. On the study overall, not on this receptor specifically: Clones contracting from day 15 to 85 had balanced CD4/CD8 phenotypes, while a second wave expanding from day 15 to 37 was biased towards CD4+. Contracting CD4+ clones appeared mostly in the CM and EM memory subsets, whereas CD8+ clones were enriched in EMRA. SARS-CoV-2 specificity was not confirmed for the second-wave clones peaking on day 37. Some responding clones were detected in pre-infection memory, which suggested that pre-existing cross-reactive memory T cells had joined the SARS-CoV-2 response. The study covered only a couple of mild cases, and larger cohorts including severe cases with pre-infection samples were considered necessary.

This clonotype has a handful of counts. It lacks a known antigen. The input lacks base qualities; no much larger clone sits a single base away. Sequencing was performed on an Illumina NovaSeq 6000. TCRalpha and TCRbeta cDNA libraries were built by 5'RACE with constant-segment primers, adding sample barcodes and unique molecular identifiers. Trizol reagent was used to extract RNA from every sample. The libraries were amplified in two PCR steps, and the second step added a second sample barcode and Illumina TruSeq adapters. Sequencing of the libraries was done on an Illumina NovaSeq, producing 2 x 150 bp paired-end reads. As for the original processing: Demultiplexing of reads and collapsing into UMI-guided consensus sequences were performed with migec v1.2.7. With mixcr v2.1.11, UMI consensuses were aligned to TRA and TRB V and J templates and assembled into clonotypes. Clonotypes were classified as expanded or contracted when called significant by both edgeR and NoisET, with noise models trained on biological replicates. For edgeR calls, the cutoffs were a false discovery rate-adjusted p below 0.01 and a log2 fold-change threshold of 1. As an exploratory analysis of dynamics, PCA with hierarchical clustering was applied to max-normalized trajectories of the 1000 most abundant clonotypes. Separately sequenced CD4+ and CD8+ repertoires were used to assign the CD4 or CD8 phenotype of responding clones. In-frame beta chains were kept once TCRdb had trimmed the public reads at Q25 with fastp and called clones with MiXCR. Rows are combined by CDR3 protein, so each entry shows the most common genes and DNA. The authors' filters were not applied to this entry. This sample gives around 200,000 distinct CDR3 sequences in total; more than 9% of them show up just once. The ten largest clonotypes hold roughly 3.2% of the sample.

Ficoll-Paque density gradient centrifugation was the method used to isolate PBMCs. V is clipped by 1 base and J by 2 bases, and the sequence between their germline boundaries is 15 bases long. Inclusive of the bounding cysteine and phenylalanine, the CDR3 is 17 residues long. The retained sequence is limited to the CDR3, 51 bases, with the frame set at the first base. CDR1 LGHDT and CDR2 YNNKEL were looked up in the germline V gene (reference sequence). The chain uses TRBV3-1 and TRBJ1-3; the D gene is perhaps TRBD1, on 6 matching bases. The sample comprised PBMCs or a T cell subset sorted from them (not recorded which). This receptor was taken from a man aged 18-30 years who had mild COVID-19 (a few samples of this study predate the infection). The sample titles of this study are shuffled in the database, so cell type and time point are left out; the donor was told from shared clones. The CDR3 region reads CASSQAIQGSTGNTIYF. The nucleotide sequence reads TGTGCCAGCAGCCAAGCAATACAGGGATCCACTGGAAACACCATATATTTT.